The source of this T cell receptor beta chain is a study of spatial heterogeneity in lung cancer. Time point indicated: sample taken at primary tumor resection. Without sorting, whole RNA was sequenced from tumor, nontumor lung or frozen PBMC. TCR cDNA molecules each carried a unique molecular identifier. MiXCR was run by TCRdb on the 5' RACE reads, yielding one entry per CDR3 protein. The sample lists about 48,000 distinct CDR3 sequences, 5.3% occurring once. V was clipped by 2 bases and J by 6 bases; unmatched bases: 12. Per germline, CDR1 LNHDA and CDR2 SQIVND (reference sequence). The CDR3 consists of 16 residues.

The source was PBMCs, collected at surgery. The receptor comes from a male donor with early-stage non-small cell lung cancer. The chain joins TRBV19 to TRBJ2-7; 8 bases are a match to TRBD1. For the CDR3, the DNA is TGTGCCAGTAGTATAACTACAGGGCAGGGGGCCCGCGAGCAGTACTTC. Its translation is CASSITTGQGAREQYF.